The clone carrying this TCR beta chain appeared a few times. Its target is unknown. From the RACE reads, TCRdb called clonotypes with MiXCR, one entry per CDR3 protein. The data show roughly 90,000 distinct CDR3 sequences, with approximately 11% seen just once and approximately 1.1% held by the top ten. The source of the sample is a study of human T cells and chemical hapten exposure. As for the study in general: All patients underwent weekly scalp dosing with diphenylcyclopropenone for the full roughly 24-week study. Read at 6 days, the patch tests placed 0.01% DPC on the upper back.

The time point is: patch test 3, about 24 weeks after DPC sensitization. Treatment meaning: therapeutic diphenylcyclopropenone sensitization with weekly scalp DPC. Germline V CDR1 and CDR2: DFQATT, SNEGSKA (reference sequence). The CDR3 is 14 amino acids. Trimming left V 6 bases short and J 1 base short, with 12 bases between. Study-level points and caveats: Expanded TCRs produced significantly more large CDR3 similarity clusters than controls did.

This receptor was identified in a woman aged 25 to 39 with alopecia areata. Some clones in this sample may be carry-over from other donors' samples. The rearrangement links TRBV20-1 to TRBJ2-2; D possibly corresponds to TRBD2 (6 bases). Material: whole blood, obtained in connection with sensitization to the hapten diphenylcyclopropenone (DPC). CDR3 coding DNA: TGCAGTGCAAGGGACTCCCGGAACACCGGGGAGCTGTTTTTT. This encodes CSARDSRNTGELFF.